The TCR beta chain described here comes from a study of T cell responses to AZD1222 COVID-19 vaccine. About this clone itself: Its antigen is undetermined.

The CDR3 runs 13 residues. CDR1 and CDR2 (germline): LNHDA, SQIVND (reference sequence). V shed 3 bases and J shed 3 bases, with 8 bases lying between them. This table comes from immunoSEQ multiplex PCR, and its TCRdb copy is limited to in-frame clones, with some not included. Altogether around 130,000 clones are present, roughly 89% being singletons, with the ten largest covering 5.4%. Study results and limitations: Spike-specific TCR breadth and depth rose after two AZD1222 doses. Unmutated regions of variants are reportedly targeted by nearly half of spike-specific TCRs. Most donors were white British and more were female, and clonal diversity was possibly underestimated.

The sequence was collected from an adult in good health. This material consisted of peripheral blood, taken on day 0 of AZD1222 vaccination. The chain has TRBV19 and TRBJ1-2; D gene ambiguous. DNA for the CDR3: TGTGCCAGTAGTATGCAAGGCTACTATGGCTACACCTTC. It is translated as CASSMQGYYGYTF.